The T cell receptor beta chain described here comes from a study of shared clonotypes between healthy human individuals. Measured with immunoSEQ multiplex PCR; TCRdb has only the in-frame clones, and not every one. The profile covers some 2.1 million clones, with around 93% appearing a single time and around 1.7% taken by the ten largest. Germline V gene lookup returns CDR1 SGHVS and CDR2 FNYEAQ. The V gene lost 1 base and the J gene lost 3 bases, with 7 bases spanning the gap. The CDR3 has 14 residues. This clone was counted once. Naive CD8 cells lacked CD45RO and underwent positive selection for CCR7, leaving out terminally differentiated effector memory CD45RA+ cells.

The TCR originated in a man aged 18 to 29 in good health. Some clones in this sample may be carry-over from other donors' samples. This rearrangement joins TRBV7-6 to TRBJ1-3; tentatively, D is TRBD1 (6 bases). Sample: naive CD8+ T cells from PBMCs. CDR3 nucleotides: TGTGCCAGCAGCTTAGACAGGGATGGAAACACCATATATTTT. It is translated as CASSLDRDGNTIYF.